These T cell receptor beta chains were read from a single sample in a study of post-analysis software for immune sequencing data. Using its own MiXCR run on the PCR reads, TCRdb lists one record per CDR3 protein. The repertoire consists of about 500,000 distinct CDR3 sequences, with roughly 45% occurring once and the leading ten covering 12%. Sequencing used blood. The receptors come from a girl aged 10-17 years with multiple sclerosis. Each CDR3 is given with its conserved first and last residue. The order of the fields is V gene, clone size, D gene, J gene, CDR3 protein, CDR3 DNA. The D gene is left open where the match is weak. Not all rows give a size; the values are once, few, many and, for expanded clones, a class.

v_gene: TRBV5-1
abundance: NA
d_gene: TRBD2
j_gene: TRBJ2-1
CDR3aa: CASTGGSSYNEQFF
CDR3nt: TGCGCCAGCACGGGGGGGAGCTCCTACAATGAGCAGTTCTTC

v_gene: TRBV9
abundance: NA
d_gene: TRBD2
j_gene: TRBJ2-7
CDR3aa: CASTSGTTNYEQYF
CDR3nt: TGTGCCAGCACATCCGGGACTACAAACTACGAGCAGTACTTC

v_gene: TRBV20-1
abundance: NA
d_gene: NA
j_gene: TRBJ2-5
CDR3aa: CGAAGSFKTQYF
CDR3nt: TGCGGTGCCGCGGGAAGTTTCAAGACCCAGTACTTC

v_gene: TRBV24-1
abundance: NA
d_gene: NA
j_gene: TRBJ2-7
CDR3aa: CATSGGGIEQYF
CDR3nt: TGTGCCACCAGTGGAGGGGGTATCGAGCAGTACTTC

v_gene: TRBV10-2
abundance: few
d_gene: NA
j_gene: TRBJ2-1
CDR3aa: CASSVQGWDNEQFF
CDR3nt: TGCGCCAGCAGTGTGCAGGGCTGGGACAATGAGCAGTTCTTC

v_gene: TRBV4-1
abundance: few
d_gene: NA
j_gene: TRBJ1-1
CDR3aa: CASSQDREEPNTEAFF
CDR3nt: TGCGCCAGCAGCCAAGATCGGGAGGAACCGAACACTGAAGCTTTCTTT

v_gene: TRBV20-1
abundance: few
d_gene: TRBD2
j_gene: TRBJ2-1
CDR3aa: CSARPLAGGPQYEQFF
CDR3nt: TGCAGTGCTAGACCACTAGCGGGAGGTCCCCAATATGAGCAGTTCTTC

v_gene: TRBV15
abundance: few
d_gene: TRBD2
j_gene: TRBJ2-1
CDR3aa: CATSRESLAGGYEQFF
CDR3nt: TGTGCCACCAGCAGAGAAAGTCTAGCGGGAGGGTATGAGCAGTTCTTC

v_gene: TRBV6-6
abundance: NA
d_gene: NA
j_gene: TRBJ1-2
CDR3aa: CASSYRDSNYGYTF
CDR3nt: TGTGCCAGCAGTTACCGAGACAGCAACTATGGCTACACCTTC

v_gene: TRBV2
abundance: NA
d_gene: NA
j_gene: TRBJ2-1
CDR3aa: CASSEAEHLYNEQFF
CDR3nt: TGTGCCAGCAGTGAAGCGGAACACCTCTACAATGAGCAGTTCTTC

v_gene: TRBV28
abundance: NA
d_gene: TRBD2
j_gene: TRBJ2-1
CDR3aa: CASTRGGSGDNEQFF
CDR3nt: TGTGCCAGCACCCGGGGGGGGAGTGGGGACAATGAGCAGTTCTTC

v_gene: TRBV6-6
abundance: NA
d_gene: NA
j_gene: TRBJ2-7
CDR3aa: CASKSRSSYEQYF
CDR3nt: TGTGCCAGCAAAAGCCGGAGCTCCTACGAGCAGTACTTC

v_gene: TRBV5-6
abundance: few
d_gene: NA
j_gene: TRBJ1-5
CDR3aa: CASSSRGGSEQPQHF
CDR3nt: TGTGCCAGCAGCTCCCGAGGAGGGTCGGAACAGCCCCAGCATTTT

v_gene: TRBV6-2/TRBV6-3
abundance: NA
d_gene: NA
j_gene: TRBJ2-1
CDR3aa: CASRHRDISINEQFF
CDR3nt: TGTGCCAGCAGGCACAGGGACATTTCCATCAATGAGCAGTTCTTC

v_gene: TRBV5-1
abundance: NA
d_gene: TRBD2
j_gene: TRBJ2-1
CDR3aa: CAGSPWTSGFPNEQFF
CDR3nt: TGCGCCGGCAGCCCTTGGACTAGCGGATTCCCGAATGAGCAGTTCTTC

v_gene: TRBV6-5
abundance: NA
d_gene: NA
j_gene: TRBJ1-2
CDR3aa: CASSYGGAGVYGYTF
CDR3nt: TGTGCCAGCAGTTACGGGGGGGCTGGAGTCTATGGCTACACCTTC

v_gene: TRBV12-3/TRBV12-4
abundance: few
d_gene: TRBD2
j_gene: TRBJ2-4
CDR3aa: CASRIAGINIQYF
CDR3nt: TGTGCCAGCAGGATAGCGGGAATAAACATTCAGTACTTC

v_gene: TRBV20-1
abundance: once
d_gene: TRBD1
j_gene: TRBJ1-1
CDR3aa: CSARRTGYGAFF
CDR3nt: TGCAGTGCTAGACGGACAGGGTATGGAGCTTTCTTT

v_gene: TRBV7-2
abundance: NA
d_gene: NA
j_gene: TRBJ2-3
CDR3aa: CASSLEGVGNTDTQYF
CDR3nt: TGTGCCAGCAGCTTAGAGGGAGTGGGCAACACAGATACGCAGTATTTT

v_gene: TRBV7-2
abundance: NA
d_gene: NA
j_gene: TRBJ2-5
CDR3aa: CASTPYGETQYF
CDR3nt: TGTGCCAGCACCCCATACGGGGAGACCCAGTACTTC